Listed below are T cell receptor beta chains from one sample, sequenced in a study of shared clonotypes between healthy human individuals. The repertoire was sequenced with immunoSEQ multiplex PCR; TCRdb's copy has only in-frame clones and lacks some. The sample includes some 2.1 million clones, just over 90% of them seen just once. Sequenced material: naive CD8+ T cells from PBMCs. The receptors originated from a man between 18 and 35 years old in good health. Some clones in this sample may be carry-over from other donors' samples. CDR3s include the opening cysteine and the closing phenylalanine or tryptophan. Fields, in order: CDR3 DNA, CDR3 protein, D gene, J gene, V gene, clone size. A D gene is named only where the DNA matches it firmly. A clone size is listed for some rows: how often the clone was seen (once, few, many), or a class if it is expanded.

cdr3_nt: TGTGCCAGCAGCTTGGGCGGGAGAACCTTCAGCACAGATACGCAGTATTTT
cdr3_aa: CASSLGGRTFSTDTQYF
d_call: TRBD2
j_call: TRBJ2-3
v_call: TRBV7-8
clone_size: once

cdr3_nt: TGTGCCAGCAGCCTGGGACAGGGCGCAAATCAGCCCCAGCATTTT
cdr3_aa: CASSLGQGANQPQHF
d_call: TRBD1
j_call: TRBJ1-5
v_call: TRBV5-8
clone_size: .

cdr3_nt: TGCAGCGCCACCGGGGGGACAGGACTTAATGAAAAACTGTTTTTT
cdr3_aa: CSATGGTGLNEKLFF
d_call: TRBD1
j_call: TRBJ1-4
v_call: TRBV29-1
clone_size: .

cdr3_nt: TGTGCCAGTAGTATCGTGGCTAGCGGGCGCAATGAGCAGTTCTTC
cdr3_aa: CASSIVASGRNEQFF
d_call: TRBD2
j_call: TRBJ2-1
v_call: TRBV19
clone_size: .

cdr3_nt: TGTGCCAGCAGTGAACCGGGACACCCCTTATATCTCTACAATGAGCAGTTCTTC
cdr3_aa: CASSEPGHPLYLYNEQFF
d_call: .
j_call: TRBJ2-1
v_call: TRBV6-4
clone_size: .

cdr3_nt: TGTGCCAGCAGCGTAGGGGTTAGCGGGGACTACGAGCAGTACTTC
cdr3_aa: CASSVGVSGDYEQYF
d_call: TRBD2
j_call: TRBJ2-7
v_call: TRBV9
clone_size: .

cdr3_nt: TGTGCCAGCAGTTACTCACGTCGGGATACAGATACGCAGTATTTT
cdr3_aa: CASSYSRRDTDTQYF
d_call: .
j_call: TRBJ2-3
v_call: TRBV6-7
clone_size: .

cdr3_nt: TGTGCCAGCAGTGAACACAGGCCGGCTAGCAATCAGCCCCAGCATTTT
cdr3_aa: CASSEHRPASNQPQHF
d_call: .
j_call: TRBJ1-5
v_call: TRBV6-1
clone_size: .

cdr3_nt: TGTGCCAGCAGCTTGTTGACCTCGCGGGCCTCTGGAAACACCATATATTTT
cdr3_aa: CASSLLTSRASGNTIYF
d_call: .
j_call: TRBJ1-3
v_call: TRBV5-8
clone_size: .

cdr3_nt: TGTGCCAGCAGTTTACTGCCTCGGGACAGGGATCAGCCCCAGCATTTT
cdr3_aa: CASSLLPRDRDQPQHF
d_call: TRBD1
j_call: TRBJ1-5
v_call: TRBV28
clone_size: .

cdr3_nt: TGTGCCAGCAGTTTAGTTGCTAGCGGCTTCACAGATACGCAGTATTTT
cdr3_aa: CASSLVASGFTDTQYF
d_call: TRBD2
j_call: TRBJ2-3
v_call: TRBV27
clone_size: .

cdr3_nt: TGTGCCAGCAGCGTAGCGAGAAGGCTTCGGTTTCCCAATGAGCAGTTCTTC
cdr3_aa: CASSVARRLRFPNEQFF
d_call: .
j_call: TRBJ2-1
v_call: TRBV28
clone_size: .

cdr3_nt: TGCGCCAGCAGCCCGTTTGGACAGCTTCAGGGCTACGAGCAGTACTTC
cdr3_aa: CASSPFGQLQGYEQYF
d_call: .
j_call: TRBJ2-7
v_call: TRBV5-1
clone_size: .

cdr3_nt: TGTGCCAGCGCGTCGAGTCGGGGACACCTCACCGGGGAGCTGTTTTTT
cdr3_aa: CASASSRGHLTGELFF
d_call: .
j_call: TRBJ2-2
v_call: TRBV7-9
clone_size: .

cdr3_nt: TGTGCCAGCCCCCGGTCAGGGCCCACTGAAGCTTTCTTT
cdr3_aa: CASPRSGPTEAFF
d_call: .
j_call: TRBJ1-1
v_call: TRBV2
clone_size: .

cdr3_nt: TGTGCCAGCAGCCCCTCGGCAGGGCGCTCCTACGAGCAGTACTTC
cdr3_aa: CASSPSAGRSYEQYF
d_call: .
j_call: TRBJ2-7
v_call: TRBV11-2
clone_size: .

cdr3_nt: TGTGCCAGCAGTCTCACTACCCTGCAGTACTTC
cdr3_aa: CASSLTTLQYF
d_call: .
j_call: TRBJ2-7
v_call: TRBV28
clone_size: .

cdr3_nt: TGTGCCAGCAGCCCCGACAGGGTCCCCTTCTACGAGCAGTACTTC
cdr3_aa: CASSPDRVPFYEQYF
d_call: TRBD1
j_call: TRBJ2-7
v_call: TRBV7-9
clone_size: .

cdr3_nt: TGTGCCAGCAGTTTTAAGTCTATGAACACTGAAGCTTTCTTT
cdr3_aa: CASSFKSMNTEAFF
d_call: .
j_call: TRBJ1-1
v_call: TRBV28
clone_size: once

cdr3_nt: TGTGCCAGCAGCTTAGAAGGCAGGGAGGGGTACTTC
cdr3_aa: CASSLEGREGYF
d_call: TRBD2
j_call: TRBJ2-7
v_call: TRBV7-8
clone_size: .

cdr3_nt: TGTGCCACCGAACAGGGACTCCGGGCCCAAGAGACCCAGTACTTC
cdr3_aa: CATEQGLRAQETQYF
d_call: .
j_call: TRBJ2-5
v_call: TRBV28
clone_size: once

cdr3_nt: TGTGCCAGCAGCTTTTCCGGACGACACAACCGGCGGGGGGGGAGTGAAAAACTGTTTTTT
cdr3_aa: CASSFSGRHNRRGGSEKLFF
d_call: .
j_call: TRBJ1-4
v_call: TRBV7-8
clone_size: .

cdr3_nt: TGTGCCTGGAGTCACTACAACCAATACAATGAGCAGTTCTTC
cdr3_aa: CAWSHYNQYNEQFF
d_call: .
j_call: TRBJ2-1
v_call: TRBV30
clone_size: .

cdr3_nt: TGTGCCAGCAGCTTTGGCGGTCCCGTAGTTGCCCAGTACTTC
cdr3_aa: CASSFGGPVVAQYF
d_call: .
j_call: TRBJ2-5
v_call: TRBV5-6
clone_size: .

cdr3_nt: TGTGCCAGCAGTCCCGACAGGGACAACTACGAGCAGTACTTC
cdr3_aa: CASSPDRDNYEQYF
d_call: TRBD1
j_call: TRBJ2-7
v_call: TRBV27
clone_size: .

cdr3_nt: TGTGCCAGCGGGGAAGGGACAGACGCGAGCTATGGCTACACCTTC
cdr3_aa: CASGEGTDASYGYTF
d_call: TRBD1
j_call: TRBJ1-2
v_call: TRBV27
clone_size: .

cdr3_nt: TGCAGCGCACTTACAGGGAACACTGAAGCTTTCTTT
cdr3_aa: CSALTGNTEAFF
d_call: .
j_call: TRBJ1-1
v_call: TRBV29-1
clone_size: .

cdr3_nt: TGTGCCAGCACCTGGGTAGCGGGGTCCACAGATACGCAGTATTTT
cdr3_aa: CASTWVAGSTDTQYF
d_call: TRBD2
j_call: TRBJ2-3
v_call: TRBV27
clone_size: .

cdr3_nt: TGTGCCACCAGCCCGCCTAGCACCCGCCAAGAGACCCAGTACTTC
cdr3_aa: CATSPPSTRQETQYF
d_call: .
j_call: TRBJ2-5
v_call: TRBV15
clone_size: .

cdr3_nt: TGCAGCGCCCTAGGCCCAGAAGAGACCCAGTACTTC
cdr3_aa: CSALGPEETQYF
d_call: .
j_call: TRBJ2-5
v_call: TRBV29-1
clone_size: .

cdr3_nt: TGCGCCAGCAGCCTACTAGCGGGAGGGGATGAGCAGTTCTTC
cdr3_aa: CASSLLAGGDEQFF
d_call: TRBD2
j_call: TRBJ2-1
v_call: TRBV4-1
clone_size: .

cdr3_nt: TGTGCCAGCATTGGACTAGCGGGAGGAGGTGAGCAGTTCTTC
cdr3_aa: CASIGLAGGGEQFF
d_call: TRBD2
j_call: TRBJ2-1
v_call: TRBV27
clone_size: .

cdr3_nt: TGTGCCAGCAGTTTTGGTTTCAGAAGGGCTGAAGCTTTCTTT
cdr3_aa: CASSFGFRRAEAFF
d_call: .
j_call: TRBJ1-1
v_call: TRBV27
clone_size: .

cdr3_nt: TGTGCCAGCAGTTCTCGGACGGGGAACACTGAAGCTTTCTTT
cdr3_aa: CASSSRTGNTEAFF
d_call: .
j_call: TRBJ1-1
v_call: TRBV6-1
clone_size: .

cdr3_nt: TGTGCCATCAGTAGGGACGGAGTTCAGGGAGAGCAGTACTTC
cdr3_aa: CAISRDGVQGEQYF
d_call: .
j_call: TRBJ2-7
v_call: TRBV10-3
clone_size: once

cdr3_nt: TGCAGCGTTGAATCGCCAGGGACTTCAGAGACCCAGTACTTC
cdr3_aa: CSVESPGTSETQYF
d_call: .
j_call: TRBJ2-5
v_call: TRBV29-1
clone_size: .

cdr3_nt: TGTGCCAGCAGCTTCGTTGACATTCGCCATGGCTACACCTTC
cdr3_aa: CASSFVDIRHGYTF
d_call: .
j_call: TRBJ1-2
v_call: TRBV7-9
clone_size: .

cdr3_nt: TGTGCCAGCAGTACGGGACTCCTCGATGAGCAGTTCTTC
cdr3_aa: CASSTGLLDEQFF
d_call: .
j_call: TRBJ2-1
v_call: TRBV28
clone_size: .

cdr3_nt: TGTGCCAGCAGACCGAGGACAGGCTACGAGCAGTACTTC
cdr3_aa: CASRPRTGYEQYF
d_call: TRBD1
j_call: TRBJ2-7
v_call: TRBV7-9
clone_size: .

cdr3_nt: TGTGCCAGCAGCCCAGAGAATGGAGGAAGAGGGGAAAAACTGTTTTTT
cdr3_aa: CASSPENGGRGEKLFF
d_call: .
j_call: TRBJ1-4
v_call: TRBV7-9
clone_size: once

cdr3_nt: TGTGCCTGGAGTGTAGGCATTGAGAACACTGAAGCTTTCTTT
cdr3_aa: CAWSVGIENTEAFF
d_call: .
j_call: TRBJ1-1
v_call: TRBV30
clone_size: .

cdr3_nt: TGTGCCAGTAGTTTGGGACAGGGGATAGCCTACGAGCAGTACTTC
cdr3_aa: CASSLGQGIAYEQYF
d_call: TRBD1
j_call: TRBJ2-7
v_call: TRBV19
clone_size: .

cdr3_nt: TGTGCCAGCAGTTTATCTGGCCTTCACCAAGAGACCCAGTACTTC
cdr3_aa: CASSLSGLHQETQYF
d_call: .
j_call: TRBJ2-5
v_call: TRBV27
clone_size: .

cdr3_nt: TGTGCCAGCACCAACCCTCTACTGCGGGATACGCAGTATTTT
cdr3_aa: CASTNPLLRDTQYF
d_call: .
j_call: TRBJ2-3
v_call: TRBV27
clone_size: once

cdr3_nt: TGTGCAGCCGTGGGGGGCGTCCAAGAGACCCAGTACTTC
cdr3_aa: CAAVGGVQETQYF
d_call: .
j_call: TRBJ2-5
v_call: TRBV28
clone_size: .

cdr3_nt: TGTGCCAGCAGCTACTATAGCACAGATACGCAGTATTTT
cdr3_aa: CASSYYSTDTQYF
d_call: .
j_call: TRBJ2-3
v_call: TRBV7-9
clone_size: .

cdr3_nt: TGTGCCAGCATCCGGGGGCAGCCCCAGCATTTT
cdr3_aa: CASIRGQPQHF
d_call: .
j_call: TRBJ1-5
v_call: TRBV27
clone_size: few

cdr3_nt: TGTGCCATCTCACGGCTTAAGGGCCGGGCCAACCTCTACGAGCAGTACTTC
cdr3_aa: CAISRLKGRANLYEQYF
d_call: .
j_call: TRBJ2-7
v_call: TRBV10-3
clone_size: .

cdr3_nt: TGCAGCGTTGAAGGTGTTTTCTACGAGCAGTACTTC
cdr3_aa: CSVEGVFYEQYF
d_call: .
j_call: TRBJ2-7
v_call: TRBV29-1
clone_size: .

cdr3_nt: TGTGCCAGCAGCTCACGGGCGATCGGATACGAGCAGTACTTC
cdr3_aa: CASSSRAIGYEQYF
d_call: .
j_call: TRBJ2-7
v_call: TRBV13
clone_size: .

cdr3_nt: TGTGCCAGCAGCGACCGACTAGCGGGAGGGTGGGACAATGAGCAGTTCTTC
cdr3_aa: CASSDRLAGGWDNEQFF
d_call: TRBD2
j_call: TRBJ2-1
v_call: TRBV14
clone_size: .